This entry lists 5 T cell receptor beta chains sequenced from one sample in a study of blood T cells in healthy people across ages. A second PCR of about 7 to 12 cycles used a sample-barcoded 5' primer and a J-beta primer mix. TCRdb reprocessed the 5' RACE reads with MiXCR, giving one entry per CDR3 protein. The sample holds roughly 1.7 million distinct CDR3 sequences, roughly 30% seen once. Sequenced: blood. These receptors all come from a woman aged 30 to 39 in good health.

This chain connects TRBV5-1 to TRBJ2-1; possibly TRBD2 for D (6 bases). The germline V and J ends were trimmed by 7 bases and 5 bases, with 28 bases remaining between them. This CDR3 comprises 18 residues. Per the germline V gene, CDR1 is SGHRS and CDR2 is YFSETQ. The CDR3 protein is CASGGDLDGATRNNEQFF. CDR3 nucleotides: TGCGCCAGCGGAGGGGACCTCGACGGGGCCACCAGAAACAATGAGCAGTTCTTC.

This chain links TRBV27 with TRBJ1-2; weak D call: TRBD1 (6 bases). CDR1 MNHEY and CDR2 SMNVEV come from the germline V gene (reference sequence). Trimming took 3 bases from V and 7 from J, leaving 18 bases between them. The CDR3 has 15 residues. Here the CDR3 reads CASSFWGRGTSGYTF. The CDR3 DNA follows: TGTGCCAGCAGTTTCTGGGGGCGCGGCACCTCTGGCTACACCTTC.

In this sample, this clonotype turned up a few times. The V and J genes are TRBV28 and TRBJ2-4, with 8 bases identical to TRBD2. The CDR3 is 14 amino acids. CDR1 MDHEN and CDR2 SYDVKM come from the germline V gene. V lost 3 bases, J lost 6 bases, and 4 bases stayed unmatched. The CDR3 reads CASSFELAANIQYF. The CDR3 DNA reads as TGTGCCAGCAGTTTCGAACTAGCGGCAAACATTCAGTACTTC.

The chain carries TRBV10-3 and TRBJ2-5; tentatively, D is TRBD1 or TRBD2 (5 bases each). CDR3 length equals 14 residues. CDR1 is ENHRY and CDR2 is SYGVKD in the germline V gene. V shed 4 bases and J shed 11 bases, with 20 bases lying between them. CDR3 sequence reads: CAISADGAIGGQYF. CDR3 nucleotides: TGTGCCATCAGTGCGGACGGGGCCATTGGCGGGCAGTACTTC.

This clonotype was seen more than once but under ten times. This sequence joins TRBV20-1 and TRBJ2-3, with D possibly being TRBD1 (5 bases). Germline CDR1 and CDR2: DFQATT and SNEGSKA (reference sequence). Trimming cost V 0 bases and J 3 bases, with 10 bases left between them. The CDR3 covers 14 residues. This CDR3 is CSARDQGRTDTQYF. Written as DNA, the CDR3 is TGCAGTGCTAGAGATCAGGGCCGAACAGATACGCAGTATTTT.